Listed below are T cell receptor beta chains from one sample, sequenced in a study of human T cells and chemical hapten exposure. One entry per CDR3 protein results from TCRdb running MiXCR on the RACE reads. The sample consists of approximately 70,000 distinct CDR3 sequences, roughly 9.2% of them appearing once. The source was whole blood, collected in connection with sensitization to the hapten diphenylcyclopropenone (DPC). The receptor set was obtained from a middle-aged woman with alopecia areata. Some clones in this sample may be carry-over from other donors' samples. CDR3s include the opening cysteine and the closing phenylalanine or tryptophan. A D gene is named only where the DNA matches it firmly. Size is stated for part of the rows, as once, few or many counts, or as a class when the clone is expanded.

>many|NA|TRBJ1-4|TRBV20-1
CSAGAFEKLFF
TGCAGTGCGGGGGCATTTGAAAAACTGTTTTTT
>NA|TRBD2|TRBJ2-1|TRBV7-9
CASSAPTSGVSYNEQFF
TGTGCCAGCAGCGCTCCGACTAGCGGGGTTTCCTACAATGAGCAGTTCTTC
>NA|TRBD2|TRBJ2-3|TRBV15
CATSREVAGLDTQYF
TGTGCCACCAGCAGAGAGGTAGCGGGGTTAGATACGCAGTATTTT
>many|NA|TRBJ2-3|TRBV5-1
CASSFQGTDTQYF
TGCGCCAGCAGCTTTCAAGGCACAGATACGCAGTATTTT
>many|NA|TRBJ2-1|TRBV27
CASSFDRAYNEQFF
TGTGCCAGCAGTTTCGACAGAGCCTACAATGAGCAGTTCTTC
>few|TRBD2|TRBJ2-1|TRBV12-3/TRBV12-4
CASSAGGLGNEQFF
TGTGCCAGCAGCGCGGGGGGGCTTGGAAATGAGCAGTTCTTC
>many|NA|TRBJ1-3|TRBV6-6
CASSPQQVGAGNTIYF
TGTGCCAGCAGCCCTCAACAGGTCGGGGCTGGAAACACCATATATTTT
>many|TRBD1|TRBJ2-3|TRBV4-2
CASSLQGVTDTSTDTQYF
TGTGCCAGCAGCCTACAGGGGGTCACAGACACTAGCACAGATACGCAGTATTTT
>NA|NA|TRBJ2-5|TRBV3-1
CASSHLSGETQYF
TGTGCCAGCAGCCACCTCTCCGGGGAGACCCAGTACTTC
>NA|NA|TRBJ2-3|TRBV7-2
CASSLASTGGTDTQYF
TGTGCCAGCAGCTTAGCGTCGACGGGGGGCACAGATACGCAGTATTTT
>many|NA|TRBJ1-5|TRBV7-9
CASSLEIWQPQHF
TGTGCCAGCAGCTTAGAAATTTGGCAGCCCCAGCATTTT
>few|NA|TRBJ1-2|TRBV5-8
CASSLGQFNYGYTF
TGTGCCAGCAGCTTGGGGCAGTTTAACTATGGCTACACCTTC
>many|NA|TRBJ1-3|TRBV6-5
CASSYSSIRPKSGNTIYF
TGTGCCAGCAGTTACTCGAGTATTCGACCCAAATCTGGAAACACCATATATTTT
>many|NA|TRBJ2-2|TRBV7-8
CASSLVASGELFF
TGTGCCAGCAGCTTAGTTGCCTCCGGGGAGCTGTTTTTT
>few|NA|TRBJ2-1|TRBV5-5
CASSLSGTTYNEQFF
TGTGCCAGCAGCCTTAGCGGCACCACCTACAATGAGCAGTTCTTC
>few|NA|TRBJ1-5|TRBV9
CASSVAQGGQPQHF
TGTGCCAGCAGCGTAGCACAGGGAGGTCAGCCCCAGCATTTT
>once|NA|TRBJ2-7|TRBV5-1
CASSFSWGSYEQYF
TGCGCCAGCAGCTTCAGTTGGGGGTCCTACGAGCAGTACTTC
>many|NA|TRBJ1-4|TRBV20-1
CSARVHRGGEKLFF
TGCAGTGCTAGAGTGCATAGGGGAGGCGAAAAACTGTTTTTT
>many|NA|TRBJ1-5|TRBV19
CATQEYSNQPQHF
TGTGCCACGCAGGAATATAGCAATCAGCCCCAGCATTTT
>many|NA|TRBJ2-1|TRBV9
CASSVFGGEQFF
TGTGCCAGCAGCGTATTCGGGGGTGAGCAGTTCTTC
>many|NA|TRBJ1-2|TRBV4-3
CASSQDTGTKGNGYTF
TGCGCCAGCAGCCAAGACACGGGGACAAAGGGCAATGGCTACACCTTC
>few|TRBD1|TRBJ1-5|TRBV6-5
CASSYRTGLQPQHF
TGTGCCAGCAGTTACAGGACAGGGCTTCAGCCCCAGCATTTT
>NA|NA|TRBJ1-2|TRBV19
CASSIVASGYGYTF
TGTGCCAGTAGTATAGTGGCTTCAGGCTATGGCTACACCTTC
>many|NA|TRBJ2-3|TRBV30
CAWSVGDTQYF
TGTGCCTGGAGTGTGGGAGATACGCAGTATTTT
>many|NA|TRBJ2-5|TRBV28
CASQSFGQEQETQYF
TGTGCCAGCCAAAGTTTCGGCCAGGAACAAGAGACCCAGTACTTC
>many|TRBD1|TRBJ2-1|TRBV29-1
CSVADSGTGERIFF
TGCAGCGTGGCCGACTCCGGGACAGGGGAAAGGATTTTCTTC
>many|NA|TRBJ2-1|TRBV7-2
CASSPGTRGEQFF
TGTGCCAGCAGCCCGGGGACACGGGGTGAGCAGTTCTTC
>many|TRBD1|TRBJ2-1|TRBV11-3
CASSGRTGSNEQFF
TGTGCCAGCAGCGGGCGGACAGGGAGCAATGAGCAGTTCTTC
>NA|NA|TRBJ1-3|TRBV7-6
CASSLGTGTGNTIYF
TGTGCCAGCAGCTTAGGCACCGGGACTGGAAACACCATATATTTT
>many|NA|TRBJ2-3|TRBV18
CASSPRQGPSTDTQYF
TGTGCCAGCTCACCCAGGCAGGGGCCTAGCACAGATACGCAGTATTTT
>many|TRBD1|TRBJ2-2|TRBV4-3
CASSVRTGNTGELFF
TGCGCCAGCAGTGTAAGGACAGGGAACACCGGGGAGCTGTTTTTT
>many|NA|TRBJ1-6|TRBV6-5
CASSPYNSPLHF
TGTGCCAGCAGTCCCTACAATTCACCCCTCCACTTT
>medium-sized|TRBD2|TRBJ2-1|TRBV6-2/TRBV6-3
CASSYSLAGGYNEQFF
TGTGCCAGCAGTTACTCGCTAGCGGGGGGATACAATGAGCAGTTCTTC
>many|NA|TRBJ2-1|TRBV20-1
CSARGRPGEQFF
TGCAGTGCTAGAGGGCGACCTGGTGAGCAGTTCTTC
>NA|TRBD1|TRBJ1-4|TRBV6-1
CASTEGTANEKLFF
TGTGCCAGCACCGAAGGGACAGCAAATGAAAAACTGTTTTTT
>many|TRBD2|TRBJ2-7|TRBV18
CASSRLPSGGLAEQYF
TGTGCCAGCTCACGCCTCCCTAGCGGGGGCTTAGCCGAGCAGTACTTC
>many|TRBD2|TRBJ2-3|TRBV7-3
CASSPTGTNTDTQYF
TGTGCCAGCAGCCCCACCGGGACTAACACAGATACGCAGTATTTT
>many|TRBD1|TRBJ2-7|TRBV5-5
CASSLGQGDWNEQYF
TGTGCCAGCAGTCTCGGACAGGGGGATTGGAACGAGCAGTACTTC
>many|NA|TRBJ1-6|TRBV2
CASMVWPGSPLHF
TGTGCCAGCATGGTATGGCCCGGATCACCCCTCCACTTT
>many|NA|TRBJ1-5|TRBV5-6
CASSLKGFSNQPQHF
TGTGCCAGCAGCTTGAAGGGGTTTAGCAATCAGCCCCAGCATTTT
>many|TRBD2|TRBJ2-1|TRBV5-4
CASSSHSGGLVYEQFF
TGTGCCAGCAGCTCTCATAGCGGGGGCCTAGTATATGAGCAGTTCTTC
>NA|NA|TRBJ1-5|TRBV4-3
CASSQGAGRGHNQPQHF
TGCGCCAGCAGCCAAGGGGCGGGGAGGGGCCATAATCAGCCCCAGCATTTT
>many|TRBD1|TRBJ2-7|TRBV10-3
CAISGQGAYEQYF
TGTGCCATCAGTGGGCAGGGGGCCTACGAGCAGTACTTC
>NA|NA|TRBJ1-1|TRBV6-2/TRBV6-3
CASSYPPGASTEAFF
TGTGCCAGCAGTTACCCCCCCGGGGCGAGCACTGAAGCTTTCTTT
>many|NA|TRBJ1-5|TRBV19
CASHVETANQPQHF
TGTGCCAGCCATGTGGAGACGGCCAATCAGCCCCAGCATTTT
>many|NA|TRBJ1-1|TRBV6-5
CASRQGTEAFF
TGTGCCAGCAGGCAGGGGACTGAAGCTTTCTTT
>many|NA|TRBJ1-5|TRBV30
CAWSNGGDNQPQHF
TGTGCCTGGAGTAACGGGGGGGACAATCAGCCCCAGCATTTT
>few|NA|TRBJ2-1|TRBV19
CASSKGASYNEQFF
TGTGCCAGTAGTAAAGGGGCCTCCTACAATGAGCAGTTCTTC
>few|TRBD2|TRBJ2-1|TRBV5-4
CASSLDLAGTYNEQFF
TGTGCCAGCAGCTTGGATCTAGCGGGGACCTACAATGAGCAGTTCTTC
>once|NA|TRBJ2-5|TRBV4-2
CASSQRTEGGETQYF
TGTGCCAGCAGCCAACGGACCGAAGGGGGGGAGACCCAGTACTTC
>many|NA|TRBJ2-7|TRBV27
CASSLGTGVGKQYF
TGTGCCAGCAGTTTAGGGACGGGGGTAGGTAAGCAGTACTTC
>many|TRBD2|TRBJ2-5|TRBV28
CASGEAGRRQETQYF
TGTGCCAGCGGAGAAGCGGGGAGAAGACAAGAGACCCAGTACTTC